This T cell receptor beta chain was profiled in a study of T cells in Graves' hyperthyroidism and ophthalmopathy. TCR beta CDR3 regions were amplified from RNA transcripts. The HTBI primer set was used in a first-round RT-PCR of the TCR CDR3. MiXCR was run by TCRdb on the multiplex PCR reads, yielding one entry per CDR3 protein. The sample includes about 380,000 distinct CDR3 sequences, about 13% of them seen just once. It was 10 ml of fresh peripheral blood that supplied the PBMCs. Germline V gene data show CDR1 as KGHDR and CDR2 as SFDVKD. This CDR3 region has 14 residues. The V gene lost 4 bases and the J gene lost 5 bases, with 11 bases spanning the gap.

The chain has TRBV24-1 and TRBJ1-5; a possible D gene is TRBD1 (5 bases). The sequence derives from a man aged 25 to 45 with Graves' hyperthyroidism that later progressed to Graves' ophthalmopathy. What was sequenced was blood. The CDR3 spells CATSDLDSYQPQHF. The CDR3 DNA is TGTGCCACCAGTGACTTAGACAGTTATCAGCCCCAGCATTTT.